What follows describes a single T cell receptor beta chain. This clone's antigen is unknown. No qualities accompany the bases; no much larger clone lies one base away. This entry comes from a study of resident and recirculating memory T cells in vitiligo (dated by TCRdb to between 2017 and 2018). General notes on the study: For TCR beta sequencing, each of a few stable vitiligo patients provided PBMCs and epidermis from shave biopsies taken at two lesional sites and two nonlesional sites. Without any cell sorting, samples were homogenized immediately before genomic DNA was extracted using the Qiagen DNeasy Blood & Tissue Kit. Human TCR beta sequencing was used to test whether specific clones in lesional vitiligo skin differed from clones in nonlesional skin and blood. Beyond this particular receptor, the publication reports: TCR sequences were not shared across biopsy sites or across patients, which suggests that different T cell clones infiltrate different lesions, a pattern described as private specificity. Mechanistic studies in the future are needed to assess how much the detected T cell clones and the human Trm pools versus Tcm pools each contribute. By overlap and correlation analysis, no significant repertoire overlap was shown between biopsies, even within a single patient, except for each lesion compared with itself. No single dominant TCR clone was found, and clonality differed from one vitiligo lesion to another.

Stable vitiligo was defined as no change in lesions over the previous 6 months. For classification as stable, the absence of confetti depigmentation, a clinical sign of active vitiligo, was additionally required. Anyone who had been treated within the previous three months was excluded from the study. PBMCs were isolated from heparinized blood by Ficoll density gradient centrifugation and then flash-frozen. The germline V gene (reference sequence) specifies PRHDT as CDR1 and FYEKMQ as CDR2. V has 5 bases trimmed and J has 4 bases trimmed; junction bases matching no gene number 6. Reading from cysteine to phenylalanine, the CDR3 counts 14 amino acids. CDR3 DNA only is kept here, 42 bases in frame from base 1. TCR beta chains were amplified from genomic DNA using the immunoSEQ hsTCRB kit. TCR beta libraries were sequenced on an Illumina MiSeq instrument by the immunoSEQ service. Per the authors' processing: Analysis of the repertoire data was performed with the immunoSEQ Analyzer. In its TCRdb copy, this immuneACCESS table keeps in-frame sequences only and misses some clones. Where compared with another copy, unresolved V genes explain less than half of these, and the others have no known cause. Clone size and the V and J calls come from that table; the DNA yielded D and trimming. Counted in this sample were about 76,000 clones; about 91% of them appeared once. The ten largest clones add up to about 5% of the sample.

The sequencing input was blood. Rearrangement joined TRBV13 to TRBJ2-7; 9 nucleotides in the junction match TRBD1. This receptor was obtained from a male donor with vitiligo. The base sequence is TGTGCCAGCAGCACCCGGACAGGGGTTTACGAGCAGTACTTC. It translates as CASSTRTGVYEQYF.